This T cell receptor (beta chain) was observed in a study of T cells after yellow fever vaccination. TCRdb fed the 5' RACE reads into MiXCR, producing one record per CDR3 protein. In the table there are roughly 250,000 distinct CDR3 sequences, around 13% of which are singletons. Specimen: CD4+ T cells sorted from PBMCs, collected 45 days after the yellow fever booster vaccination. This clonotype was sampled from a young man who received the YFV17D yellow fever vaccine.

CDR3 DNA: TGCAGTGCTAGATACAGGGGCGCCTATAATTCACCCCTCCACTTT. This encodes CSARYRGAYNSPLHF. This sequence joins TRBV20-1 and TRBJ1-6, with 7 bases aligning to TRBD1. Germline loops: CDR1 DFQATT, CDR2 SNEGSKA (reference sequence). The CDR3 runs to 15 residues. V shed 2 bases, J shed 2 bases, and the junction held 3 bases outside the gene matches.